The sequence of this TCR beta chain was determined in a study of response to subunit inactivated influenza vaccine. With respect to this clonotype: Its antigen is not known.

Regarding the study as a whole: A suggestion made by the authors is that each seasonal influenza vaccination recruits few new T cells.

Using its own MiXCR run on the RT-PCR reads, TCRdb lists one record per CDR3 protein. The sample carries hundreds of thousands of distinct CDR3 sequences, approximately 15% recorded once. Sequenced material: PBMCs from blood, taken 11 to 12 days after vaccination. The sequence derives from a middle-aged man who received an inactivated influenza vaccine.

CDR3 nucleotide sequence: TGCAGTGCTAGAGTAGGACTAGCGGGACTGCTTTACAGTTACGAGCAGTACTTC. Translated, it gives CSARVGLAGLLYSYEQYF. The rearrangement links TRBV20-1 to TRBJ2-7; the match to TRBD2 covers 12 bases. CDR1 DFQATT and CDR2 SNEGSKA come from the germline V gene (reference sequence). CDR3 length: 18 amino acids. With V trimmed by 1 base and J by 4 bases, 14 bases remained unmatched.